This T cell receptor beta chain was documented in a study of T-cell memory formation after mild COVID-19. Study-wide points: Researchers report contracting CD4+ clones mostly in CM and EM, with CD8+ clones in EMRA. Pre-infection memory already had some responding clones, implying cross-reactive memory joined.

The germline gives CDR1 LNHDA, CDR2 SQIVND (reference sequence). V was clipped by 2 bases and J by 3 bases; unmatched bases: 12. This CDR3 spans 18 amino acids. A 5'RACE reaction primed in the constant segment made cDNA libraries of TCR alpha and TCR beta, and these carried sample barcodes and UMIs. TCRdb fed the 5' RACE reads into MiXCR, producing one record per CDR3 protein. The top ten clones hold roughly 8.3% of a sample with hundreds of thousands of distinct CDR3 sequences, roughly a fifth of them seen once. In the case of this clonotype: Its target is not known.

The source material was PBMCs or a T cell subset sorted from them (not recorded which). The J gene is TRBJ2-7, the V gene TRBV19, with TRBD2 matching over 11 bases. This TCR was recovered from an adult woman who had mild COVID-19 (a few samples of this study predate the infection). Cell type and time point are not known. CDR3 in amino acids: CASSISPVWLAGGYEQYF. The CDR3 DNA reads TGTGCCAGTAGTATATCCCCCGTATGGCTAGCGGGAGGCTACGAGCAGTACTTC.